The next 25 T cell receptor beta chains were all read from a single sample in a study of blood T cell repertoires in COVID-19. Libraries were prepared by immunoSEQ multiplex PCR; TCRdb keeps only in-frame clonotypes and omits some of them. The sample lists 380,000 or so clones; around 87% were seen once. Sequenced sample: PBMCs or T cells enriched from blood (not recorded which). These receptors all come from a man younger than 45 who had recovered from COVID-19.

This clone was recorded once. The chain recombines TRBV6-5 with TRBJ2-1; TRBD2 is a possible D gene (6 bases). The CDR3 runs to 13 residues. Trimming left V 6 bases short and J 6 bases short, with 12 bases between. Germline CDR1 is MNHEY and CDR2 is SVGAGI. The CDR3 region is CASRGTRPNEQFF. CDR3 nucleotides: TGTGCCAGCAGAGGGACTCGGCCCAATGAGCAGTTCTTC.

The CDR3 reads CASSQDPTSGGQHTQYF. CDR3 in DNA: TGTGCCAGCAGCCAAGATCCTACTAGCGGGGGGCAACATACGCAGTATTTT. The J gene is TRBJ2-3, the V gene TRBV4-2; 12 positions agree with TRBD2. Trimming removed 0 bases from V and 7 bases from J; junction bases left unmatched: 8. The germline gives CDR1 LGHNA, CDR2 YNFKEQ. The CDR3 loop spans 17 amino acids.

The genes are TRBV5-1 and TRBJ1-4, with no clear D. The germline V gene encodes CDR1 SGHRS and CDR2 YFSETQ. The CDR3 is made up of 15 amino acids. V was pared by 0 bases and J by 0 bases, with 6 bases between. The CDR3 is CASSLAETTNEKLFF. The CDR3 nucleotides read TGCGCCAGCAGCTTGGCGGAGACAACTAATGAAAAACTGTTTTTT.

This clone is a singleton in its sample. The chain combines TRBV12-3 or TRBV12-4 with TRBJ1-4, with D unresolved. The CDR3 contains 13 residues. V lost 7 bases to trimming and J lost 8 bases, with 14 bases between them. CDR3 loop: CASMSWAEEKLFF. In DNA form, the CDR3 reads TGTGCCAGCATGAGCTGGGCAGAGGAAAAACTGTTTTTT.

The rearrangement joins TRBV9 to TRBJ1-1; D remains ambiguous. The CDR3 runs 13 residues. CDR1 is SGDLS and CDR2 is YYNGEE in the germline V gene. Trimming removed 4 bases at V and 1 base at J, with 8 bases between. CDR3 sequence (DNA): TGTGCCAGCAGCTCCCTCGGGAACACTGAAGCTTTCTTT. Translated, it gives CASSSLGNTEAFF. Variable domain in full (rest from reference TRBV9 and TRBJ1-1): DSGVTQTPKHLITATGQRVTLRCSPRSGDLSVYWYQQSLDQGLQFLIQYYNGEERAKGNILERFSAQQFPDLHSELNLSSLELGDSALYFCASSSLGNTEAFFGQGTRLTVV.

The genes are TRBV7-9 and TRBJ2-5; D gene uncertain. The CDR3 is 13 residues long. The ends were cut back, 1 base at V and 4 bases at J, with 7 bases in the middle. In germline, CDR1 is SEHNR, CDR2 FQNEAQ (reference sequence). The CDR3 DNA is TGTGCCAGCAGCTTAGACGAGCGAGAGACCCAGTACTTC. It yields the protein CASSLDERETQYF.

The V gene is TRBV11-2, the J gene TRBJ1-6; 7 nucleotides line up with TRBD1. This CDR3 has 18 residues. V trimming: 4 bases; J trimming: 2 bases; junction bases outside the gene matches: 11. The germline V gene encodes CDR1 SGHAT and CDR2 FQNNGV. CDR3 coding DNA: TGTGCCAGCAGCTCCCCCCGACAGGGACTGGCCTATAATTCACCCCTCCACTTT. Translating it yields CASSSPRQGLAYNSPLHF.

The CDR3 is CASSLDREAFF. The CDR3 nucleotides read TGCGCCAGCAGCTTGGACAGAGAAGCTTTCTTT. The chain recombines TRBV5-1 with TRBJ1-1; D gene ambiguous. Germline V gene sequence: CDR1 SGHRS, CDR2 YFSETQ. CDR3 length: 11 amino acids. V lost 0 bases, J lost 8 bases, and 5 bases lay in between.

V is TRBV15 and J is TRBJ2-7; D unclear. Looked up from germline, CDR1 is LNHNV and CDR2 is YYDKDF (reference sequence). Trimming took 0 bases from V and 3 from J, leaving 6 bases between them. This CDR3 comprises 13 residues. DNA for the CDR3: TGTGCCACCAGCAGAGACCTTTACTACGAGCAGTACTTC. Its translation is CATSRDLYYEQYF.

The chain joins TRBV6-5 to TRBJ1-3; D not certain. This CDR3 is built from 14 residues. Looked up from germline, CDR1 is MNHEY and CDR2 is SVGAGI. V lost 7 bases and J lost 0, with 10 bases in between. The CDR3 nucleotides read TGTGCCAGCAAGGCGGGGTTCTCTGGAAACACCATATATTTT. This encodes CASKAGFSGNTIYF.

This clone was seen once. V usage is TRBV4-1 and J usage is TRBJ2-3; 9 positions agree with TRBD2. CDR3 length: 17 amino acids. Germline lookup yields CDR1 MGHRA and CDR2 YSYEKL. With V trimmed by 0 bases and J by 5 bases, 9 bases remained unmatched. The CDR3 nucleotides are TGCGCCAGCAGCCAAGATCCGGGCGGGGGGGCGAAAGATACGCAGTATTTT. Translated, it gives CASSQDPGGGAKDTQYF.

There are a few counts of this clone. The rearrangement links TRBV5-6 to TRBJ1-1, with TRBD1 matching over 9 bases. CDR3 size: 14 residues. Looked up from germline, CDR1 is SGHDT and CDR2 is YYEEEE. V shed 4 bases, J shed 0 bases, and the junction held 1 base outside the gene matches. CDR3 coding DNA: TGTGCCAGCAGCGGGACAGGGTTGAACACTGAAGCTTTCTTT. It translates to CASSGTGLNTEAFF.

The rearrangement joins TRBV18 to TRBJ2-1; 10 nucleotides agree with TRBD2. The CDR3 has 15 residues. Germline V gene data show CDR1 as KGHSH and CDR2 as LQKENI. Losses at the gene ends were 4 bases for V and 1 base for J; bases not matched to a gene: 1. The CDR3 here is CASSQTSGSYNEQFF. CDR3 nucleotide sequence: TGTGCCAGCTCACAGACTAGCGGGTCCTACAATGAGCAGTTCTTC.

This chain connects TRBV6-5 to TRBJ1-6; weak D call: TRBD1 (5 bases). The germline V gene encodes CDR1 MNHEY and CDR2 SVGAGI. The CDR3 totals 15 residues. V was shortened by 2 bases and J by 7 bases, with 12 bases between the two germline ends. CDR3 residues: CASSYGGGENSPLHF. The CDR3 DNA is TGTGCCAGCAGTTACGGCGGGGGTGAGAATTCACCCCTCCACTTT.

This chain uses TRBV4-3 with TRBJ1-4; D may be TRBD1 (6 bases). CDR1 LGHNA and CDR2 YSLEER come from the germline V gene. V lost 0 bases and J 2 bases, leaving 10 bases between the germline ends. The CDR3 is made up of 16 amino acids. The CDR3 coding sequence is TGCGCCAGCAGCCAAGAAACAGGGCTCACTAATGAAAAACTGTTTTTT. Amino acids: CASSQETGLTNEKLFF.

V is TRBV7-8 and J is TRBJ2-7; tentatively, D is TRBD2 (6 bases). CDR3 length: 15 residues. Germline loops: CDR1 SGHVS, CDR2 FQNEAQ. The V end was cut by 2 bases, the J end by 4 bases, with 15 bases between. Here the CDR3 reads CASSLRRGLQYEQYF. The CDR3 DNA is TGTGCCAGCAGCTTAAGGCGTGGACTACAATACGAGCAGTACTTC.

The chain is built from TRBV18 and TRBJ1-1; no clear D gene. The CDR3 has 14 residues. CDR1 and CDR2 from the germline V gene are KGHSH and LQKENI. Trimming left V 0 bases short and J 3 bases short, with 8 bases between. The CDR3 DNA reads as TGTGCCAGCTCACCACCGGTAACGGACACTGAAGCTTTCTTT. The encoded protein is CASSPPVTDTEAFF.

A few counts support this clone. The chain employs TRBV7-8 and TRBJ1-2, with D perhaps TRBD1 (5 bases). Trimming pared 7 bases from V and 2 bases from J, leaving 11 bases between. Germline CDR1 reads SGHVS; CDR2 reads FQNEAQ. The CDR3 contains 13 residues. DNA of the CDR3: TGTGCCAGCACCAACGGGGGGAACTATGGCTACACCTTC. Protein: CASTNGGNYGYTF.

DNA for the CDR3: TGTGCCAGCAGAGTAATATTGCGCGCTGAAGCTTTCTTT. It translates to CASRVILRAEAFF. The chain couples TRBV6-5 to TRBJ1-1; no firm D call. V lost 6 bases to trimming and J lost 6 bases, with 14 bases between them. This CDR3 region has 13 residues. Germline-derived CDR1 and CDR2 are MNHEY and SVGAGI.

CDR3 sequence reads: CSTGQGIYEQFF. The CDR3 DNA reads as TGCAGCACTGGACAGGGGATCTATGAGCAGTTCTTC. This sequence joins TRBV29-1 and TRBJ2-1; TRBD1 aligns across 9 bases. This CDR3 is 12 amino acids long. Germline-derived CDR1 and CDR2 are SQVTM and ANQGSEA. V gave up 8 bases and J gave up 8 bases; unmatched junction bases: 7.

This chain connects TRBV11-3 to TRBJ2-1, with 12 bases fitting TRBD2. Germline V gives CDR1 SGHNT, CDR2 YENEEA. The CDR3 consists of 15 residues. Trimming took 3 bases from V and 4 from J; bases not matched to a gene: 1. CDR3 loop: CASSLLAGGYNEQFF. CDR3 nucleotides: TGTGCCAGCAGCTTGCTAGCGGGGGGGTACAATGAGCAGTTCTTC.

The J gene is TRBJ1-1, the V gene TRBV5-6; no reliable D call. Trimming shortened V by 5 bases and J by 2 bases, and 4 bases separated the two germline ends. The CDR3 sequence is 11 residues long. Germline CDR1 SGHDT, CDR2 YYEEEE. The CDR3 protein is CASSLNTEAFF. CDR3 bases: TGTGCCAGCAGTCTAAACACTGAAGCTTTCTTT.

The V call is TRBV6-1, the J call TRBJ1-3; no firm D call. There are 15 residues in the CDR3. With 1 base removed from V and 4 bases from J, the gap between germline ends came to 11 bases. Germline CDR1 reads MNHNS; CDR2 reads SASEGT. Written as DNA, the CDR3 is TGTGCCAGCAGTGAAGGGCCAGTTTCAGGAAACACCATATATTTT. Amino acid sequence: CASSEGPVSGNTIYF.

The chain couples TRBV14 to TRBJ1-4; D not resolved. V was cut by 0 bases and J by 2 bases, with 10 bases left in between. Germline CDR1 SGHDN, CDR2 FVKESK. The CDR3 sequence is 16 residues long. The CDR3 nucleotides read TGTGCCAGCAGCCAAGAAGGGTCGGGGACTAATGAAAAACTGTTTTTT. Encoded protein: CASSQEGSGTNEKLFF.

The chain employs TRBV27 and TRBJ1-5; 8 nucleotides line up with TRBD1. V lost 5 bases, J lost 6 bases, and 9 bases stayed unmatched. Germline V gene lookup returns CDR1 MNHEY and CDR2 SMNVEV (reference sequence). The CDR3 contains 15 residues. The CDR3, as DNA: TGTGCCAGCAGTCTCTCCAGGGGGCCGAGTCAGCCCCAGCATTTT. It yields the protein CASSLSRGPSQPQHF.